This TCR beta chain was obtained from a study of blood T cell repertoires in COVID-19. Study summary: Sources were T cells, B-cell-depleted T cells, or PBMCs; the material itself was cDNA or gDNA.

The CDR3 is 15 amino acids. Per germline, CDR1 MDHEN and CDR2 SYDVKM. With V trimmed by 3 bases and J by 1 base, 2 bases remained unmatched. Participants were aged about 18 to 89 years, lived in some 23 US areas, and enrolled virtually. Participants had their cohort set by participant-reported clinical history. Methods used by the authors: The assay estimated nucleated cells by amplifying reference gene primers. Sequencing used immunoSEQ multiplex PCR; TCRdb keeps in-frame clones, though not all of them. V, J and clone size reflect that table, while D and trimming were determined from the DNA. This sample has about 220,000 clones, with 82% found just once.

The sequence derives from a woman in her fifties or sixties who had recovered from COVID-19. The specimen was PBMCs or T cells enriched from blood (not recorded which). The chain uses TRBV28 and TRBJ2-2; TRBD2 aligns across 7 bases. The CDR3 reads CASSLASGNTGELFF. The DNA of the CDR3 is TGTGCCAGCAGTTTGGCTAGCGGGAACACCGGGGAGCTGTTTTTT.